A single sample is the source of the 20 T cell receptor beta chains below, sequenced in a study of blood T cell repertoires in COVID-19. Produced via immunoSEQ multiplex PCR; TCRdb's table is partial and in-frame only. The table shows around 300,000 clones, with approximately 90% occurring only once. The sequencing sample was made of PBMCs or T cells enriched from blood (not recorded which). The receptors derive from a woman aged 18-29 years who had recovered from COVID-19.

The V gene is TRBV28, the J gene TRBJ2-3; perhaps TRBD1 as D (5 bases). Trimming shortened V by 9 bases and J by 2 bases, and 15 bases separated the two germline ends. The CDR3 is 14 residues long. Germline values: CDR1 MDHEN, CDR2 SYDVKM. The CDR3: CASGGAPITDTQYF. As DNA, the CDR3 is TGTGCCAGTGGTGGGGCCCCTATCACAGATACGCAGTATTTT. Looking up the rest from reference TRBV28 and TRBJ2-3 gives the full variable domain: DVKVTQSSRYLVKRTGEKVFLECVQDMDHENMFWYRQDPGLGLRLIYFSYDVKMKEKGDIPEGYSVSREKKERFSLILESASTNQTSMYLCASGGAPITDTQYFGPGTRLTVL.

The chain joins TRBV7-2 to TRBJ1-5; 8 bases are a match to TRBD1. J was trimmed by 7 bases and V by 5 bases; bases with no gene match: 7. Germline V gene lookup returns CDR1 SGHTA and CDR2 FQGNSA. CDR3 length: 14 amino acids. The CDR3 spells CASSTDRGRQPQHF. CDR3 bases: TGTGCCAGCAGCACCGACAGGGGTCGGCAGCCCCAGCATTTT.

V gene TRBV7-9 combines with J gene TRBJ1-5; perhaps TRBD1 as D (5 bases). Germline V gene data show CDR1 as SEHNR and CDR2 as FQNEAQ (reference sequence). The CDR3 is made up of 15 amino acids. V dropped 6 bases and J dropped 0 bases, with 12 bases sitting between them. The CDR3 loop reads CASSSGLYSNQPQHF. The CDR3 DNA sequence: TGTGCCAGCAGTTCGGGACTGTATAGCAATCAGCCCCAGCATTTT.

The chain couples TRBV2 to TRBJ1-5, with TRBD1 matching 9 bases. V lost 6 bases and J lost 6; bases outside the gene matches: 9. Germline CDR1 SNHLY, CDR2 FYNNEI. This CDR3 is built from 15 residues. CDR3 nucleotides: TGTGCCAGCAGACCGGGACAGGGAGTAGCTCAGCCCCAGCATTTT. Translated, it gives CASRPGQGVAQPQHF.

This sequence joins TRBV19 and TRBJ1-1; 7 bases agree with TRBD1. There are 14 residues in the CDR3. V dropped 3 bases and J dropped 5; count of bases not matched to a gene: 6. In germline, CDR1 is LNHDA, CDR2 SQIVND (reference sequence). Here the CDR3 DNA reads TGTGCCAGTAGTATCCAGGGGGTAGGGACTGAAGCTTTCTTT. Translation gives CASSIQGVGTEAFF.

This chain links TRBV4-1 with TRBJ2-5, with D maybe TRBD2 (5 bases). Per the germline V gene, CDR1 is MGHRA and CDR2 is YSYEKL. The CDR3 has 15 residues. Trimming stripped 1 base from V and 5 bases from J, with 14 bases between. In nucleotides, the CDR3 is TGCGCCAGCAGCCAAGCAAGCCTAGCTGGTGAGACCCAGTACTTC. Translated, it gives CASSQASLAGETQYF.

The chain carries TRBV19 and TRBJ2-3; 12 bases align to TRBD2. CDR1 and CDR2 from the germline V gene are LNHDA and SQIVND (reference sequence). V dropped 6 bases and J dropped 2; count of bases not matched to a gene: 9. The CDR3 loop spans 17 amino acids. CDR3 DNA: TGTGCCAGTAGGGAGATAGGACTAGCGGGGACCACAGATACGCAGTATTTT. Translating gives CASREIGLAGTTDTQYF.

In this sample, this clone turned up once. V usage is TRBV5-1 and J usage is TRBJ1-2; weak D call: TRBD1 (6 bases). Germline CDR1 reads SGHRS; CDR2 reads YFSETQ. The germline V and J ends were trimmed by 0 bases and 6 bases, with 9 bases remaining between them. The CDR3 totals 13 residues. DNA for the CDR3: TGCGCCAGCAGCTTGGACAGGGAACATGGCTACACCTTC. Its translation: CASSLDREHGYTF.

The chain has TRBV6-5 and TRBJ2-7; 10 positions agree with TRBD1. This CDR3 has 14 amino acids. The germline V gene has CDR1 MNHEY and CDR2 SVGAGI. J was trimmed by 7 bases and V by 2 bases; bases with no gene match: 5. This CDR3 is CASSYRQGAGEQYF. DNA of the CDR3: TGTGCCAGCAGTTACAGACAGGGGGCAGGGGAGCAGTACTTC.

Details on this clone: This same CDR3 is encoded by further DNA sequences in the sample. The chain is built from TRBV3-1 (or the pseudogene TRBV3-2) and TRBJ1-2; D is unclear. This CDR3 is 15 amino acids long. From germline, CDR1 is LGHDT and CDR2 YNNKEL (reference sequence). The V and J ends lost 1 base and 2 bases respectively, with 11 bases between them. CDR3 coding DNA: TGTGCCAGCAGCCAAGTATCAGGTCAGAACTATGGCTACACCTTC. Its translation is CASSQVSGQNYGYTF.

The chain couples TRBV12-3 or TRBV12-4 to TRBJ2-7; maybe TRBD2 (6 bases). V was pared by 6 bases and J by 6 bases, with 15 bases between. The CDR3 consists of 13 residues. The chain's CDR3 is CASRPGVGGEQYF. CDR3 nucleotide sequence: TGTGCCAGCAGGCCGGGAGTGGGAGGCGAGCAGTACTTC.

V is TRBV27 and J is TRBJ1-2; D unclear. Trimming took off 8 bases at V and 6 bases at J, with 16 bases between the two ends. Per germline, CDR1 MNHEY and CDR2 SMNVEV (reference sequence). The CDR3 length is 13 residues. CDR3 DNA: TGTGCCAGCTCGCCGGACTGGAGCGATGGCTACACCTTC. Translating it yields CASSPDWSDGYTF.

V and J are TRBV6-1 and TRBJ2-7; a possible D gene is TRBD1 (5 bases). The CDR3 has 13 amino acids. The V gene lost 2 bases and the J gene lost 6 bases, with 11 bases spanning the gap. CDR1 is MNHNS, CDR2 SASEGT, per germline. CDR3 bases: TGTGCCAGCAGTGAACAGGGTGGAAGCGAGCAGTACTTC. It is translated as CASSEQGGSEQYF.

The V gene is TRBV19, the J gene TRBJ1-6; 10 bases are shared with TRBD1. CDR1 and CDR2 (germline): LNHDA, SQIVND (reference sequence). The CDR3 spans 14 residues. J was trimmed by 6 bases and V by 6 bases; bases with no gene match: 2. The CDR3 loop is CASRGTGVNSPLHF. The CDR3 DNA sequence: TGTGCCAGTAGAGGGACAGGGGTTAATTCACCCCTCCACTTT.

Of note for this clone: Additional DNA sequences in this sample encode the identical CDR3. This rearrangement joins TRBV27 to TRBJ2-5, with 15 bases identical to TRBD2. Germline values: CDR1 MNHEY, CDR2 SMNVEV (reference sequence). The junction had 3 bases not matched to a gene; V was cut back by 4 bases and J by 0 bases. The CDR3 consists of 17 residues. The CDR3 sequence: CASSSGTSGGNQETQYF. The CDR3 region has the DNA TGTGCCAGCAGTTCCGGGACTAGCGGGGGGAACCAAGAGACCCAGTACTTC.

This chain connects TRBV15 to TRBJ2-7; 8 nucleotides line up with TRBD2. Germline CDR1 reads LNHNV; CDR2 reads YYDKDF (reference sequence). The CDR3 runs to 16 residues. The junction had 13 bases not matched to a gene; V was cut back by 6 bases and J by 3 bases. The CDR3 bases are TGTGCCACCAGTAGCTTTAGGGGACTAGTGTTCTACGAGCAGTACTTC. Protein: CATSSFRGLVFYEQYF. The full variable domain, in which reference TRBV15 and TRBJ2-7 provide the parts outside the CDR3, is DAMVIQNPRYQVTQFGKPVTLSCSQTLNHNVMYWYQQKSSQAPKLLFHYYDKDFNNEADTPDNFQSRRPNTSFCFLDIRSPGLGDTAMYLCATSSFRGLVFYEQYFGPGTRLTVT.

This clone was found once. The chain is built from TRBV29-1 and TRBJ2-3; 12 bases are a match to TRBD2. The CDR3 runs to 15 residues. Losses at the gene ends were 7 bases for V and 4 bases for J; bases not matched to a gene: 9. Germline V gene lookup returns CDR1 SQVTM and CDR2 ANQGSEA. The CDR3 loop is CSAQGTSGPPDTQYF. The CDR3 nucleotides read TGCAGCGCCCAAGGGACTAGCGGGCCCCCAGATACGCAGTATTTT.

The V call is TRBV2, the J call TRBJ1-5; the D gene is possibly TRBD1 (5 bases). V lost 7 bases and J 2 bases, leaving 12 bases between the germline ends. CDR1 is SNHLY, CDR2 FYNNEI, per germline. This CDR3 region has 14 residues. The CDR3 region has the DNA TGTGCCAGCACGCAGGGTGGTGGCAATCAGCCCCAGCATTTT. Translation gives CASTQGGGNQPQHF.

The V and J genes are TRBV13 and TRBJ1-1; 7 positions agree with TRBD1. Per germline, CDR1 PRHDT and CDR2 FYEKMQ (reference sequence). The CDR3 has 14 amino acids. J lost 1 base, V lost 5 bases, and 4 bases had no gene match. CDR3 nucleotide sequence: TGTGCCAGCAGCCTCGGACAGGCGAACACTGAAGCTTTCTTT. It encodes CASSLGQANTEAFF.

The V and J genes are TRBV21-1 and TRBJ1-6; whether TRBD1, the table's D call, matches the DNA was not checked. TRBV21-1 is a pseudogene locus. The CDR3 covers 17 residues. The CDR3 DNA follows: TGTGCCAGCAGCAAAAGGGGCGACGAGACAGGTCCTTCACCCCTCCACTTT. Protein: CASSKRGDETGPSPLHF.